This T cell receptor beta chain was identified during a study of OX40 agonist ivuxolimab in advanced cancers. At the level of the study: Those treated in dose escalation had hepatocellular carcinoma, melanoma, renal cell cancer or head and neck cancer. Three partial responders included one hepatocellular carcinoma patient and two cutaneous melanoma patients. The study, taken as a whole, reports: Among expanded peripheral T cells, antigen specificity went undetermined. At doses 0.1 to 3.0 mg/kg, CD4+ and CD8+ clones expanded.

The germline V and J ends were trimmed by 6 bases and 5 bases, with 11 bases remaining between them. This CDR3 has 13 amino acids. Germline V gene sequence: CDR1 MRHNA, CDR2 SNTAGT. Libraries were prepared by immunoSEQ multiplex PCR; TCRdb keeps only in-frame clonotypes and omits some of them. The data show 55,000 to 70,000 clones, about 83% seen once. For this clone: The target antigen is unknown.

The clonotype was recovered from an adult with an advanced solid tumor such as melanoma, head and neck, liver or kidney cancer. The chain combines TRBV6-4 with TRBJ1-5, with D uncertain. Sequencing used CD4+ or CD8+ T cells sorted from blood, obtained in a trial of the OX40 agonist ivuxolimab. CDR3 loop: CASSPEIDQPQHF. DNA for the CDR3: TGTGCCAGCAGCCCGGAGATAGATCAGCCCCAGCATTTT.